Below, 7 T cell receptor beta chains from the same sample are listed, as sequenced in a study of T cell changes during pregnancy in multiple sclerosis. Clones were read by immunoSEQ multiplex PCR, and TCRdb kept only the in-frame ones, dropping some. The table shows 45,000 to 70,000 clones, with 92% occurring only once. The sample here was CD4+ T cells from peripheral blood mononuclear cells, taken after pregnancy. These TCRs come from a female donor in good health, enrolled as a control in a pregnancy study.

V and J are TRBV20-1 and TRBJ1-2; D ambiguous. In germline, CDR1 is DFQATT, CDR2 SNEGSKA (reference sequence). The CDR3 consists of 11 residues. Trimming cost V 6 bases and J 4 bases, with 9 bases left between them. This chain's CDR3 is CSAPRAYGYTF. The CDR3 DNA follows: TGCAGTGCCCCGAGGGCCTATGGCTACACCTTC.

The chain carries TRBV7-2 and TRBJ1-4; 7 positions agree with TRBD1. From germline, CDR1 is SGHTA and CDR2 FQGNSA. CDR3 length: 14 amino acids. Trimming removed 5 bases from V and 8 bases from J; junction bases left unmatched: 8. For the CDR3, the DNA is TGTGCCAGCAGCCTTCGACAGGGCTGGGAAAAACTGTTTTTT. Encoded protein: CASSLRQGWEKLFF.

J is TRBJ2-2 and V is TRBV25-1; 7 positions match TRBD1. This CDR3 has 15 amino acids. Germline V CDR1 and CDR2: MGHDK, SYGVNS. The V and J ends lost 3 bases and 6 bases, in that order; junction bases with no gene match: 7. Written as DNA, the CDR3 is TGTGCCAGCAGTGACGCAGGGGGAAAGGCCGGGGAGCTGTTTTTT. It is translated as CASSDAGGKAGELFF.

The gene calls are TRBV6-5 and TRBJ2-7; TRBD2 aligns across 7 bases. This CDR3 contains 13 residues. Germline CDR1 reads MNHEY; CDR2 reads SVGAGI. V trimming: 5 bases; J trimming: 5 bases; junction bases outside the gene matches: 6. The CDR3 sequence: CASSPRRGDEQYF. As DNA, the CDR3 is TGTGCCAGCAGTCCCCGACGGGGGGACGAGCAGTACTTC.

The V gene is TRBV7-3, the J gene TRBJ1-1; no clear D. This CDR3 is built from 13 residues. Trimming cost V 3 bases and J 3 bases, with 8 bases left between them. Germline CDR1 and CDR2: SGHTA and FQGTGA. As DNA, the CDR3 is TGTGCCAGCAGCTTTCAGGCGTACACTGAAGCTTTCTTT. Residues: CASSFQAYTEAFF.

This clone has just one count. The chain employs TRBV7-2 and TRBJ1-6, with D perhaps TRBD1 (6 bases). The germline V gene has CDR1 SGHTA and CDR2 FQGNSA. CDR3 length equals 16 residues. The V and J ends lost 5 bases and 10 bases respectively, with 21 bases between them. The CDR3 region is CASSLQSGGASSPLHF. The CDR3 DNA sequence: TGTGCCAGCAGCCTACAATCTGGGGGCGCTTCATCACCCCTCCACTTT.

The chain joins TRBV27 to TRBJ2-7, with D tentatively TRBD2 (6 bases). Looked up from germline, CDR1 is MNHEY and CDR2 is SMNVEV (reference sequence). The CDR3 is 14 amino acids. Deletions cut 4 bases from V and 4 bases from J, with 14 bases between. DNA for the CDR3: TGTGCCAGCAGTTCGGAGGGGAATTCTTACGAGCAGTACTTC. It yields the protein CASSSEGNSYEQYF.